This entry lists 20 T cell receptor beta chains sequenced from one sample in a study of T cell clonality in common variable immunodeficiency. TCRdb's copy holds only in-frame clones and misses some; the assay was immunoSEQ multiplex PCR. This sample has 50,000 or so clones, each found more than once. The sequencing input was peripheral blood mononuclear cells. The receptors here all came from a person aged 18-70 years in good health.

In regard to this clone: The read stops 3 residues short of the end of the CDR3; the missing end is completed from the germline J gene. This rearrangement joins TRBV30 to TRBJ2-4; 7 nucleotides agree with TRBD1. The CDR3 totals 13 residues. CDR1 is GTSNPN and CDR2 is SVGIG in the germline V gene (reference sequence). This chain's CDR3 is CAWNLRQGDGQYF. The CDR3 DNA, read in part, is TGTGCCTGGAACCTACGACAGGGTGATGGT.

This clone was recorded many times. The CDR3 extends 3 residues past the end of the read, so its final part is completed from the germline J gene. The V and J genes are TRBV7-7 and TRBJ2-1, with 9 positions matching TRBD1. Germline-derived CDR1 and CDR2 are SSHAT and FNYEAQ (reference sequence). CDR3 length: 15 amino acids. V lost 5 bases, J lost 4 bases, and 6 bases stayed unmatched. CDR3: CASSLGTGIYNEQFF. Partial CDR3 DNA: TGTGCCAGCAGCCTCGGGACAGGGATTTACAATGAG.

There are many counts of this clone. From the germline J gene comes the end of the CDR3, since the read stops 3 residues before it. The J gene is TRBJ2-1, the V gene TRBV30; no firm D call. There are 11 residues in the CDR3. Germline V gene lookup returns CDR1 GTSNPN and CDR2 SVGIG (reference sequence). V was trimmed by 0 bases and J by 6 bases, leaving 3 bases between them. The CDR3 reads CAWSVSNEQFF. The part of the CDR3 DNA that was read is TGTGCCTGGAGTGTCTCCAATGAG.

This clone was detected many times. The sequenced fragment ends 3 residues before the CDR3 boundary, so the rest is inferred from the germline J gene. The V gene is TRBV5-1, the J gene TRBJ2-2; 12 bases fit TRBD2. The CDR3 sequence is 17 residues long. Looked up from germline, CDR1 is SGHRS and CDR2 is YFSETQ. Trimming cost V 4 bases and J 0 bases; bases outside gene matches: 4. Incomplete CDR3 DNA: TGCGCCAGCAGCAACCTAGCGGGGGGGTCGAACACCGGGGAG. It encodes CASSNLAGGSNTGE. The entire CDR3 protein reads CASSNLAGGSNTGELFF.

This clone ranks as large (0.1 to 1%). The missing CDR3 end, 3 residues past where the read stops, is filled in from the germline J gene. V gene TRBV6-2 or TRBV6-3 combines with J gene TRBJ2-7; TRBD1 matches at 11 bases. Germline CDR1 reads MNHEY; CDR2 reads SVGEGT. The V and J ends lost 2 bases and 3 bases, in that order; junction bases with no gene match: 0. The CDR3 extends over 14 amino acids. Partial CDR3 DNA: TGTGCCAGCAGTTACGGGACAGGGGGCTACGAG. It yields the protein CASSYGTGGYE. The entire CDR3 sequence reads CASSYGTGGYEQYF.

This clone showed up many times. The sequenced fragment ends 3 residues before the CDR3 boundary, so the rest is inferred from the germline J gene. This chain joins TRBV29-1 and TRBJ2-1, with 8 bases aligning to TRBD2. V dropped 4 bases and J dropped 7; count of bases not matched to a gene: 9. From germline, CDR1 is SQVTM and CDR2 ANQGSEA. The CDR3 contains 14 residues. CDR3 DNA (partial): TGCAGCGTTGGATACGCGGGGGGCGTGAATGAG. Protein product: CSVGYAGGVNE. The CDR3 as a whole reads CSVGYAGGVNEQFF.

Ten or more counts support this clone. The CDR3 goes on 3 residues after the read ends, and that part is filled in from the germline J gene. The chain links TRBV30 to TRBJ2-1, with 7 bases that match TRBD1. V shed 4 bases, J shed 2 bases, and the junction held 8 bases outside the gene matches. Germline V CDR1 and CDR2: GTSNPN, SVGIG (reference sequence). CDR3 size: 15 residues. CDR3 region: CAWKVGQGAYNEQFF. Partial CDR3 DNA: TGTGCCTGGAAGGTAGGGCAGGGGGCCTACAATGAG.

This clone was counted only a few times. The read terminates 3 residues before the CDR3 end, so the remaining end is supplied by the germline J gene. The chain is built from TRBV30 and TRBJ1-2; 7 positions agree with TRBD1. Germline V gives CDR1 GTSNPN, CDR2 SVGIG (reference sequence). The CDR3 loop spans 16 amino acids. The sequenced part of the CDR3 DNA is TGTGCCTGGAGTGGCTATCACGGGACAGTGTATTACGAC. Its protein is CAWSGYHGTVYYD. In full, the CDR3 is CAWSGYHGTVYYDYTF.

This clone was observed a few times. The read halts 3 residues ahead of the CDR3 end, with the missing end drawn from the germline J gene. The chain has TRBV7-2 and TRBJ1-2, with TRBD1 identical over 8 bases. The CDR3 totals 15 residues. Germline CDR1 and CDR2: SGHTA and FQGNSA. The CDR3 loop reads CASSFSRQGPYDYTF. The sequenced part of the CDR3 DNA is TGTGCCAGCAGCTTTTCTCGACAGGGGCCCTACGAC.

There are many counts of this clone. Read sequence stops 3 residues before the CDR3 end, and the germline J gene provides the missing end. V is TRBV20-1 and J is TRBJ2-7, with D tentatively TRBD2 (7 bases). The CDR3 covers 17 residues. V was shortened by 0 bases and J by 0 bases, with 18 bases between the two germline ends. CDR1 DFQATT and CDR2 SNEGSKA come from the germline V gene (reference sequence). The covered CDR3 bases are TGCAGTGCTAGAGATCAAGACGGGGGGCCCATCTCCTACGAG. Protein sequence: CSARDQDGGPISYE. The CDR3, in full, reads CSARDQDGGPISYEQYF.

This clone appeared many times. The CDR3 end is not reached by the read, which stops 3 residues before it; the germline J gene fills it in. The rearrangement links TRBV19 to TRBJ1-2, with TRBD1 matching over 9 bases. The CDR3 is made up of 13 amino acids. Per germline, CDR1 LNHDA and CDR2 SQIVND (reference sequence). The J segment lost 4 bases and the V segment lost 6 bases, leaving 3 bases of the junction unmatched. The CDR3 sequence is CASRDRGGYGYTF. Incomplete CDR3 DNA: TGTGCCAGTAGGGACAGGGGTGGCTATGGC.

This clone was seen ten or more times. The CDR3 extends 3 residues past the end of the read, so its final part is completed from the germline J gene. The V and J genes are TRBV12-3 or TRBV12-4 and TRBJ2-1, with 13 bases matching TRBD2. CDR3 size: 17 residues. J lost 8 bases, V lost 6 bases, and 13 bases had no gene match. The CDR3 bases that were read are TGTGCCAGCAGCCTCACTAGCGGGGGGGCCTTCCCCCATGAG. It is translated as CASSLTSGGAFPHE. The entire CDR3 protein reads CASSLTSGGAFPHEQFF.

This clone has a count of ten or more. The read terminates 3 residues ahead of where the CDR3 ends, so the germline J gene completes it. This chain uses TRBV12-3 or TRBV12-4 with TRBJ2-2; perhaps TRBD1 as D (5 bases). V lost 6 bases, J lost 2 bases, and 13 bases lay in between. The CDR3 has 15 amino acids. The covered CDR3 bases are TGTGCCAGCAGGTACAGGATGAACAACACCGGGGAG. The encoded protein is CASRYRMNNTGE. The full CDR3 sequence reads CASRYRMNNTGELFF.

This clone was seen more than once but under ten times. The read falls 3 residues short of the CDR3 end, and the missing part is taken from the germline J gene. The J gene is TRBJ2-3, the V gene TRBV30; D might be TRBD1 (7 bases). The CDR3 sequence is 14 residues long. The germline V gene encodes CDR1 GTSNPN and CDR2 SVGIG (reference sequence). CDR3 loop: CASAGQHSNQPQYF. CDR3 DNA (partial): TGTGCCTCTGCGGGACAGCATAGCAATCAGCCG.

The sample holds a few counts of this clone. The read falls 3 residues short of the CDR3 end, and the missing part is taken from the germline J gene. The sample contains more than one DNA sequence encoding this CDR3. V gene TRBV7-7 combines with J gene TRBJ1-3, with D perhaps matching TRBD1 (5 bases). Germline CDR1 reads SSHAT; CDR2 reads FNYEAQ (reference sequence). Trimming removed 2 bases at V and 9 bases at J, with 17 bases between. The CDR3 loop spans 15 amino acids. CDR3 sequence: CASSLKGAGQGTIYF. The part of the CDR3 DNA that was read is TGTGCCAGCAGCTTAAAAGGGGCAGGGCAAGGCACC.

This clone has a count of ten or more. The read terminates 3 residues before the CDR3 end, so the remaining end is supplied by the germline J gene. The chain is built from TRBV10-3 and TRBJ2-3; the D gene is possibly TRBD1 (6 bases). The CDR3 loop spans 14 amino acids. CDR1 is ENHRY, CDR2 SYGVKD, per germline. CDR3 DNA, as far as it was read: TGTGCCATCAGTGACACGACAGGCCATCAGCCG. Translating it yields CAISDTTGHQP. The entire CDR3 is CAISDTTGHQPQYF.

This clone was seen many times. Read data end 3 residues before the CDR3 end; the end is taken from the germline J gene. This rearrangement joins TRBV27 to TRBJ1-5; 9 positions match TRBD1. CDR1 is MNHEY, CDR2 SMNVEV, per germline (reference sequence). The CDR3 totals 15 residues. The J segment lost 3 bases and the V segment lost 5 bases, leaving 5 bases of the junction unmatched. Here the CDR3 reads CASSVTGGFNQPQHF. The sequenced CDR3 bases are TGTGCCAGCAGTGTGACAGGGGGGTTCAATCAGCCC.

This clone was recorded at least ten times. The CDR3 end falls 3 residues outside the read, so it is completed with the germline J gene. This chain links TRBV20-1 with TRBJ2-5; 9 bases match TRBD2. Germline-derived CDR1 and CDR2 are DFQATT and SNEGSKA (reference sequence). The CDR3 is 16 residues long. Trimming took 0 bases from V and 1 from J; bases not matched to a gene: 6. Partial CDR3 DNA: TGCAGTGCTAGAGATTGGGCGACTAGCGGCCAAGAGACC. This encodes CSARDWATSGQET. The full CDR3 reads CSARDWATSGQETQYF.

This clone has ten or more counts. The read falls 3 residues short of the CDR3 end, and the missing part is taken from the germline J gene. The V and J genes are TRBV5-6 and TRBJ1-3; D gene uncertain. Looked up from germline, CDR1 is SGHDT and CDR2 is YYEEEE. The V end was cut by 4 bases, the J end by 0 bases, with 11 bases between. CDR3 length: 15 amino acids. CDR3: CASSPGPTSGNTIYF. The part of the CDR3 DNA that was read is TGTGCCAGCAGCCCTGGTCCTACCTCTGGAAACACC.

This clone was recorded at least ten times. Coverage ceases 3 residues before the CDR3 finishes, and the germline J gene fills in the end. The gene calls are TRBV20-1 and TRBJ2-7, with D perhaps matching TRBD2 (6 bases). The CDR3 is 14 amino acids. Per the germline V gene, CDR1 is DFQATT and CDR2 is SNEGSKA (reference sequence). Trimming cost V 1 base and J 0 bases, with 10 bases left between them. The CDR3 loop is CSARGGAFSYEQYF. The CDR3 DNA, read in part, is TGCAGTGCTAGAGGCGGGGCCTTCTCCTACGAG.